This T cell receptor beta chain was captured by sequencing in a study of T-cell reconstitution after alpha-beta-depleted transplantation in children. This clonotype was observed a single time. Unmatched junction bases numbered 5, after V lost 2 bases and J lost 1 base. Germline values: CDR1 KGHSH, CDR2 LQKENI. The CDR3 contains 16 residues. For TCRbeta, the library was prepared with unique molecular identifiers. TCRdb re-analysed the PCR reads in MiXCR, keeping a single row per CDR3 protein. The sample lists some 390,000 distinct CDR3 sequences; approximately 20% were seen once. The source is a human donor who donated a stem cell graft to a child with acute myeloid leukemia. The sequencing here drew on PBMCs from the stem cell graft donor, taken from the stem cell graft. The chain joins TRBV18 to TRBJ1-1; the match to TRBD1 covers 9 bases. CDR3 sequence reads: CASSPGLDRGNTEAFF. DNA for the CDR3: TGTGCCAGCTCACCAGGCTTGGACAGGGGGAACACTGAAGCTTTCTTT. Complete variable domain (other parts from reference TRBV18 and TRBJ1-1): NAGVMQNPRHLVRRRGQEARLRCSPMKGHSHVYWYRQLPEEGLKFMVYLQKENIIDESGMPKERFSAEFPKEGPSILRIQQVVRGDSAAYFCASSPGLDRGNTEAFFGQGTRLTVV.